These T cell receptor beta chains were read from a single sample in a study of blood T cell repertoires in COVID-19. Measured with immunoSEQ multiplex PCR; TCRdb has only the in-frame clones, and not every one. Altogether some 200,000 clones are present, roughly four fifths being singletons, with the ten largest covering roughly 6.6%. Sequencing was done on a sample of peripheral blood. All receptors come from a woman aged 40 to 50 with acute or convalescent COVID-19. CDR3s include the opening cysteine and the closing phenylalanine or tryptophan. D genes are given only for firm matches. Clone size, where shown, is once, few, many, or a class for clones that have expanded.

D	size	V	J	DNA	CDR3
-	-	TRBV9	TRBJ2-7	TGTGCCAGCAGCACGCTACCCTTGTCAGACTACTACGAGCAGTACTTC	CASSTLPLSDYYEQYF
TRBD1	-	TRBV5-4	TRBJ2-3	TGTGCCAGCAGCCCTAAACTTGGACAGGGGGCTGGCACAGATACGCAGTATTTT	CASSPKLGQGAGTDTQYF
-	-	TRBV6-5	TRBJ2-7	TGTGCCAGCAGCCACGGGGCAGGAGGGGCCTACGAGCAGTACTTC	CASSHGAGGAYEQYF
TRBD2	-	TRBV10-1	TRBJ2-1	TGCGCCAGCAGTGAGTCATTAGCGGGAGTGAATGAGCAGTTCTTC	CASSESLAGVNEQFF
-	-	TRBV19	TRBJ2-4	TGTGCCAGTAGTATGGGGGCTAGGACGATAAACATTCAGTACTTC	CASSMGARTINIQYF
TRBD1	once	TRBV5-1	TRBJ1-1	TGCGCCAGCAGCTTTTCAGGGGGATCGAACACTGAAGCTTTCTTT	CASSFSGGSNTEAFF
-	-	TRBV28	TRBJ2-7	TGTGCCAGCACCCTAAAGCGATTGGGTCGACAGTACTTC	CASTLKRLGRQYF
TRBD1	-	TRBV4-1	TRBJ1-5	TGCGCCAGCAGCGTTTTTGAGGGGGCCTTGGGCAATCAGCCCCAGCATTTT	CASSVFEGALGNQPQHF
TRBD2	-	TRBV9	TRBJ2-1	TGTGCCAGCAGCGTAACTAGCGGGGCTCCCACCTACAATGAGCAGTTCTTC	CASSVTSGAPTYNEQFF
-	-	TRBV5-5	TRBJ1-2	TGTGCCAGCAGTTGGAACAGGGTTGAGGGCTACACCTTC	CASSWNRVEGYTF
-	-	TRBV28	TRBJ2-7	TGTGCCAGCAGTTTAGGGGGGGGGCCGAGCTACGAGCAGTACTTC	CASSLGGGPSYEQYF
-	few	TRBV19	TRBJ2-7	TGTGCCAGTAGTACCGACTCACTAGGGTACTACGAGCAGTACTTC	CASSTDSLGYYEQYF
-	-	TRBV7-9	TRBJ2-1	TGTGCCAGCAGCCTAAAGGGCGGGCTAGGGAACAATGAGCAGTTCTTC	CASSLKGGLGNNEQFF
-	-	TRBV19	TRBJ2-3	TGTGCCAGCCGCGGACAGACCGTTAGCACAGATACGCAGTATTTT	CASRGQTVSTDTQYF
-	-	TRBV19	TRBJ1-2	TGTGCCAGTAGCCGGGCCGCGGGGAACTATGGCTACACCTTC	CASSRAAGNYGYTF
-	-	TRBV2	TRBJ2-3	TGTGCCAGCAGTGAGAGGCGCGGGGTGGATACGCAGTATTTT	CASSERRGVDTQYF
TRBD2	-	TRBV6-5	TRBJ2-3	TGTGCCAGCAGCTTCGGGACTAGCGGGGTGGGTACGCAGTATTTT	CASSFGTSGVGTQYF
-	-	TRBV9	TRBJ1-2	TGTGCCAGCAGCGAACGAATCCAACCTAGGGAGGCCTATGGCTACACCTTC	CASSERIQPREAYGYTF
TRBD2	-	TRBV5-1	TRBJ2-3	TGCGCCAGCAGCCCCGGGACTAGCCCTCTTAACACAGATACGCAGTATTTT	CASSPGTSPLNTDTQYF
-	-	TRBV6-2/TRBV6-3	TRBJ1-5	TGTGCCAGCAGCCAGGGGTTCAATCAGCCCCAGCATTTT	CASSQGFNQPQHF
TRBD1	-	TRBV7-9	TRBJ1-2	TGTGCCAGCAGCTTTGGACAGGGGAACTATGGCTACACCTTC	CASSFGQGNYGYTF
TRBD1	-	TRBV5-1	TRBJ2-7	TGCGCCAGCAGCAAAGACAGGGCCTTCTACGAGCAGTACTTC	CASSKDRAFYEQYF
TRBD2	few	TRBV7-2	TRBJ2-2	TGTGCCAGCAGACATACGGGAGGACTCACCGGGGAGCTGTTTTTT	CASRHTGGLTGELFF
TRBD2	once	TRBV30	TRBJ2-7	TGTGCCTGGAGTCCCCCTGGGGGTGGACTAGCGGGACTCCCCTCCTACGAGCAGTACTTC	CAWSPPGGGLAGLPSYEQYF
-	few	TRBV5-4	TRBJ1-6	TGTGCCAGCAGCTCACCAGGGGCGAGGAATTCACCCCTCCACTTT	CASSSPGARNSPLHF
-	-	TRBV5-1	TRBJ2-5	TGCGCCAGCAGCTTGGTGACACCCCAAGAGACCCAGTACTTC	CASSLVTPQETQYF
TRBD2	-	TRBV5-6	TRBJ2-7	TGTGCCAGCAGCTTGCGCGGGGGGGCCCCCAACGAGCAGTACTTC	CASSLRGGAPNEQYF
TRBD2	-	TRBV28	TRBJ2-7	TGTGCCAGCGAGTTGGGAGGGGACTTATCTTACGAGCAGTACTTC	CASELGGDLSYEQYF
-	once	TRBV7-8	TRBJ1-5	TGTGCCAGCAGCTTAGCCAGAAAGAATCAGCCCCAGCATTTT	CASSLARKNQPQHF
TRBD1	-	TRBV29-1	TRBJ2-7	TGCAGCACACGGACAGGGAACCTTGACGAGCAGTACTTC	CSTRTGNLDEQYF
TRBD2	-	TRBV9	TRBJ2-1	TGTGCCAGCAGCGTAGCTACGAGCGGGGGGGCCTACAATGAGCAGTTCTTC	CASSVATSGGAYNEQFF
TRBD1	-	TRBV28	TRBJ2-7	TGTGCCAGCAGTGGCGGACAGGGGAACGAGCAGTACTTC	CASSGGQGNEQYF